This paragraph reports one T cell receptor (beta chain). The antigen is unknown. This sample is part of a study of shared clonotypes between healthy human individuals. Study outcomes and limitations: Generation probabilities were higher for clonotypes shared across all four sorted-subset donors than for unshared ones. Sharing across a few donors was seen in 4% to 6.5% of naive CD4 clonotypes.

Naive CD8 isolation took CD45RO-negative cells positively selected for CCR7 and excluded terminally differentiated effector memory CD45RA+ cells. In the authors' workflow: ImmunoSEQ supplied junction-only sequences lacking quality scores, so filtering was different. Sequencing used immunoSEQ multiplex PCR; TCRdb keeps in-frame clones, though not all of them. The V and J calls and clone size are taken from that table; D and trimming were inferred from the DNA. The data contain around 2,000,000 clones, roughly 91% of them singletons. The sample comprised naive CD8+ T cells from PBMCs. This TCR came from a man aged 18 to 29 in good health. Some clones in this sample may be carry-over from other donors' samples.

The CDR3 coding sequence is TGCAGCGTCAATTGGGCTAGCGGGAGGGCCCTCGAGAATGAGCAGTTCTTC. This translates into CSVNWASGRALENEQFF. The chain combines TRBV29-1 with TRBJ2-1, with 12 positions matching TRBD2. V was pared by 6 bases and J by 7 bases, with 16 bases of the junction left unmatched. Germline V gene data show CDR1 as SQVTM and CDR2 as ANQGSEA. CDR3 length: 17 amino acids.